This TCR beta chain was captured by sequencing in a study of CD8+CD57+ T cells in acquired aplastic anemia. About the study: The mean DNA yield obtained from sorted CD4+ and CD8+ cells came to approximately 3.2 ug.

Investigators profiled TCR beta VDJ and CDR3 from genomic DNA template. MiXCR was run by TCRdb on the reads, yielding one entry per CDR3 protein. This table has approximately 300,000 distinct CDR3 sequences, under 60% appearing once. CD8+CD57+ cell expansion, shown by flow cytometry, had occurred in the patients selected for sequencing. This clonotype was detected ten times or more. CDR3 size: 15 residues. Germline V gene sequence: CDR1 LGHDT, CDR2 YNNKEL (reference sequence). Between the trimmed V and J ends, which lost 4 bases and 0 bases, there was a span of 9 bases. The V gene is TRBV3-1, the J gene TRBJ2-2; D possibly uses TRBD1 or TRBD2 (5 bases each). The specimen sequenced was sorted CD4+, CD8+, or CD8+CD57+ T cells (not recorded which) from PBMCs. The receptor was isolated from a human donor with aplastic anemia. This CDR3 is CASSLGPANTGELFF. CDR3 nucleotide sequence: TGTGCCAGCAGCCTGGGACCGGCGAACACCGGGGAGCTGTTTTTT.